This T cell receptor beta chain originates from a study of blood T cell repertoires in COVID-19. CDR1 is MNHEY, CDR2 SVGAGI, per germline. The V gene end was trimmed by 5 bases and the J gene end by 2 bases; junction bases not matched to a gene: 3. The length of the CDR3 is 14 residues. Some clones are missing from TCRdb's copy, which holds only in-frame ones; the method was immunoSEQ multiplex PCR. The sample has approximately 380,000 clones; 90% to 95% are singletons. The sample comprised PBMCs or T cells enriched from blood (not recorded which). The clonotype originates from a woman between 40 and 50 years old who had been exposed to COVID-19. The genes are TRBV6-5 and TRBJ1-2; 9 nucleotides align to TRBD1. The CDR3 DNA reads TGTGCCAGCAGTCCTACAGGGGGCAACTATGGCTACACCTTC. Residues: CASSPTGGNYGYTF.